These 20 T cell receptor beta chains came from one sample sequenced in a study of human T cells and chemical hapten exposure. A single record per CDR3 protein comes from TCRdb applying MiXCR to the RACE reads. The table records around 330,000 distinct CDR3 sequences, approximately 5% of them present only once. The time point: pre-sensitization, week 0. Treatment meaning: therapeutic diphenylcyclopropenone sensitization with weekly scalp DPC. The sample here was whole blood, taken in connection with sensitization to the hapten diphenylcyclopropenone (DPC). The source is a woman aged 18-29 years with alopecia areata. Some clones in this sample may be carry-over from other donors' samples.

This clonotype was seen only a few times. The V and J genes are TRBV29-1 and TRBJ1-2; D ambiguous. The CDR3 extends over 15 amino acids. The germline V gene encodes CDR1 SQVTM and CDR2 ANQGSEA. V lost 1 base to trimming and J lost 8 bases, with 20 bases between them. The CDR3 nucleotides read TGCAGCGTTGAAGTAGTATTAGGCACGACCAGCGGCTACACCTTC. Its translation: CSVEVVLGTTSGYTF.

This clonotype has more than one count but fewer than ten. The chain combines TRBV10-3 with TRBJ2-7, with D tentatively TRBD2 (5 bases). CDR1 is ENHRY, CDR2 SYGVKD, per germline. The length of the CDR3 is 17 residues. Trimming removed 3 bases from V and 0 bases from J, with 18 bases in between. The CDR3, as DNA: TGTGCCATCAGTGATCCGTCCCGGACTGAAAGCTCCTACGAGCAGTACTTC. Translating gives CAISDPSRTESSYEQYF.

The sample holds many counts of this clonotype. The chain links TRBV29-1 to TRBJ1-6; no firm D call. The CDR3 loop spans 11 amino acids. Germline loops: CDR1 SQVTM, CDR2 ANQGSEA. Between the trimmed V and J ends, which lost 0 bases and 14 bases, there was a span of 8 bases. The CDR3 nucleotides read TGCAGCGTTGAAGAAGGCAGGACCCTCCACTTT. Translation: CSVEEGRTLHF.

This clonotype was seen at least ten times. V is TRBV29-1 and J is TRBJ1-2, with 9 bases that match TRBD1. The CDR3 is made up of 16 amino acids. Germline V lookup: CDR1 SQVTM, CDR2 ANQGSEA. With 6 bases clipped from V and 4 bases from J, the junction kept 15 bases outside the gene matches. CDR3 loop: CSVGEGTGRWAYGYTF. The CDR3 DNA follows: TGCAGCGTGGGAGAAGGGACAGGGAGGTGGGCCTATGGCTACACCTTC.

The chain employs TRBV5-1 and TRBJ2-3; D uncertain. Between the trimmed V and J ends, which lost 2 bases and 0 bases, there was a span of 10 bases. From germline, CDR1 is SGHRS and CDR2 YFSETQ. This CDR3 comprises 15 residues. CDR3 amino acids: CASSFSSASTDTQYF. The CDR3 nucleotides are TGCGCCAGCAGCTTTTCTTCTGCTAGCACAGATACGCAGTATTTT.

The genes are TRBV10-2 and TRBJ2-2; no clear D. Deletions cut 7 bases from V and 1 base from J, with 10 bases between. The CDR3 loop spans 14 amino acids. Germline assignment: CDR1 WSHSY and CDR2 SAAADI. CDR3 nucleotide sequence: TGCGCCAGCACCAGAAATTTGAACACCGGGGAGCTGTTTTTT. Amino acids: CASTRNLNTGELFF.

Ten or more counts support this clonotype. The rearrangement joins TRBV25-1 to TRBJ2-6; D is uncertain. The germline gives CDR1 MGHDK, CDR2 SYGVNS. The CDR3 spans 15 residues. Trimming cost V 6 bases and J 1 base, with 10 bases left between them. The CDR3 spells CASRSPGSGANVLTF. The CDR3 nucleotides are TGTGCCAGCAGATCCCCAGGTTCTGGGGCCAACGTCCTGACTTTC.

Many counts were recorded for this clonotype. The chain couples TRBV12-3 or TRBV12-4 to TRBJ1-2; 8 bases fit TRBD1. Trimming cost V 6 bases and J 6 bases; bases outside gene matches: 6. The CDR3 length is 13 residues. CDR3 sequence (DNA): TGTGCCAGCAGACAAACAGGGGGGGATGGCTACACCTTC. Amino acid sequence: CASRQTGGDGYTF.

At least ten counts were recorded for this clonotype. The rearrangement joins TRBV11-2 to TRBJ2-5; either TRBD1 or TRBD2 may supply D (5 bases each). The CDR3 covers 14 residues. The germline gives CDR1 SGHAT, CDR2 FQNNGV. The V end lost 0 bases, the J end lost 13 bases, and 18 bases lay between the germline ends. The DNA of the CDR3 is TGTGCCAGCAGCTTAGATAGGAATCCGCCGGGGCCGTACTTC. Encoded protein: CASSLDRNPPGPYF.

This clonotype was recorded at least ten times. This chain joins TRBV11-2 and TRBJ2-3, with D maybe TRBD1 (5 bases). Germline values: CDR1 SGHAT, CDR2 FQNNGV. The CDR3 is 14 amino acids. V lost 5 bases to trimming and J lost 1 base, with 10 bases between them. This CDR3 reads CASSKTGRTDTQYF. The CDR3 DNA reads TGTGCCAGCAGCAAAACAGGTCGCACAGATACGCAGTATTTT.

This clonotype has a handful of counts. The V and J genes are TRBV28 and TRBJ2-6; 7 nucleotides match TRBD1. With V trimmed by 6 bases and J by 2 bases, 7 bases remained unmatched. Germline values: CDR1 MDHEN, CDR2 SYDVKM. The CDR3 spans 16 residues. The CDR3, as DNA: TGTGCCAGCAGCCGGAACAGGGGAACTGGGGCCAACGTCCTGACTTTC. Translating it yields CASSRNRGTGANVLTF.

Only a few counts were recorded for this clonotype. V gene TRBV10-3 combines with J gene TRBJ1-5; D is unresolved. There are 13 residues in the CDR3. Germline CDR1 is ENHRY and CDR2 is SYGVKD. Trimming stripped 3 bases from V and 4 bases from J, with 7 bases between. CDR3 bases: TGTGCCATCAGTGATTTGGAAAATCAGCCCCAGCATTTT. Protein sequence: CAISDLENQPQHF.

This CDR3 reads CASSHEGRGDYGYTF. The CDR3 DNA reads as TGTGCCAGCAGCCATGAGGGGAGGGGAGACTATGGCTACACCTTC. This chain joins TRBV4-2 and TRBJ1-2; weak D call: TRBD1 (5 bases). Germline lookup yields CDR1 LGHNA and CDR2 YNFKEQ. Trimming took off 3 bases at V and 3 bases at J, with 14 bases between the two ends. The CDR3 length is 15 residues.

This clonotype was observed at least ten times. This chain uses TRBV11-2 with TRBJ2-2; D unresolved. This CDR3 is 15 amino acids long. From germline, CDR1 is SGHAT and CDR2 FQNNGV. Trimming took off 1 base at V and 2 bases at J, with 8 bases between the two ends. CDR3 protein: CASSLGSYNTGELFF. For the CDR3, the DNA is TGTGCCAGCAGCTTAGGGTCATATAACACCGGGGAGCTGTTTTTT.

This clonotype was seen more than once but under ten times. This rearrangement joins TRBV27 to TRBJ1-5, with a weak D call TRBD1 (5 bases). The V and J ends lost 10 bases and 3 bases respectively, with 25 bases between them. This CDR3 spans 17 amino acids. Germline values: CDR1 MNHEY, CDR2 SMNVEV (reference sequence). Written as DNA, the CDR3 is TGTGCCACCAGGGCGGCCAGGGCCCCTCTTGACAATCAGCCCCAGCATTTT. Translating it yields CATRAARAPLDNQPQHF.

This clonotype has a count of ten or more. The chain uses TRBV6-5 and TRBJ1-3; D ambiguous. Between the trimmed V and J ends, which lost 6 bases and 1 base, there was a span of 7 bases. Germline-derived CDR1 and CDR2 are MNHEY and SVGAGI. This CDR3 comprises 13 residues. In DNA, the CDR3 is TGTGCCAGCAGGAAGACGTCTGGAAACACCATATATTTT. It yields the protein CASRKTSGNTIYF.

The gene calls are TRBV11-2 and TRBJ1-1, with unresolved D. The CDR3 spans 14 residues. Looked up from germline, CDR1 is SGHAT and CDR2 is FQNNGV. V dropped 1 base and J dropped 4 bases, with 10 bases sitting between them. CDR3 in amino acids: CASSLAVRPTEAFF. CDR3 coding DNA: TGTGCCAGCAGCTTAGCGGTCAGGCCCACTGAAGCTTTCTTT.

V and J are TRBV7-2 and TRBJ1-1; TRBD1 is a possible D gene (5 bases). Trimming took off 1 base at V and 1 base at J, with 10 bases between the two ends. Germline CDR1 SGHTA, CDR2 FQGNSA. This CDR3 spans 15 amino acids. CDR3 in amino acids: CASSLVDRPNTEAFF. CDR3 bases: TGTGCCAGCAGCTTAGTTGACAGACCGAACACTGAAGCTTTCTTT. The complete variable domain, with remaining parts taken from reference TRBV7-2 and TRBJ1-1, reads GAGVSQSPSNKVTEKGKDVELRCDPISGHTALYWYRQSLGQGLEFLIYFQGNSAPDKSGLPSDRFSAERTGGSVSTLTIQRTQQEDSAVYLCASSLVDRPNTEAFFGQGTRLTVV.

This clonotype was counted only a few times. DNA for the CDR3: TGTGCCAGCAGCCCCAAAGGGGGCCTCTTCGAGCAGTACTTC. Its translation is CASSPKGGLFEQYF. The V and J genes are TRBV7-2 and TRBJ2-7, with 7 bases aligning to TRBD1. The ends lost 5 bases at V and 6 bases at J; junction bases unmatched: 10. Germline V gives CDR1 SGHTA, CDR2 FQGNSA. The CDR3 is 14 residues long.

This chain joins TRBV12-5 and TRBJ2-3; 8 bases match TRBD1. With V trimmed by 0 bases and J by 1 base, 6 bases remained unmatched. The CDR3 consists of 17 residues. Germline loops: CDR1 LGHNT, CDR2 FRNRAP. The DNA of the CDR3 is TGTGCTAGTGGTTTGGTACTGACGACAGGGGGCACAGATACGCAGTATTTT. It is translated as CASGLVLTTGGTDTQYF.